The subject of this entry is one T cell receptor beta chain. There is no known antigen for this receptor. No much larger clonotype is one base removed from it; base qualities were not supplied. The sample belongs to a study of T-cell reconstitution after alpha-beta-depleted transplantation in children (TCRdb year 2016). Background on the whole study: Using TCR repertoire profiling, the study followed T-cell immune reconstitution in a quantitative way in children after TCRalphabeta/CD19-depleted allogeneic hematopoietic cell transplantation. Study-wide conclusions, independent of this receptor: Hyperexpanded clone frequencies declined over subsequent months; after one year, T-cell counts and TCRbeta diversity were mostly attributed to newly produced T cells. The high TCRbeta diversity at day 60 in some patients was ascribed to recipient T cells and intrathymic progenitors that had survived conditioning. About two months after transplant, the apparently early recovery of alphabetaT-cell counts reportedly depended on just several hundred clones that had expanded rapidly and came from non-depleted graft cells.

The treatment or condition label here, explained by the study, means: allogeneic hematopoietic cell transplantation with graft depleted of TCRalphabeta T cells and CD19 B cells. The children who served as transplant recipients had been given grafts of TCRalphabeta/CD19-depleted allogeneic hematopoietic cells. Libraries were constructed by PCR. This sample was sequenced with an Illumina HiSeq 2500. TCR library preparation used molecular barcoding, with unique molecular identifiers applied to normalize quantification of the TCRbeta repertoire. TCRdb redid the processing of the public reads, applying fastp at Q25 and MiXCR, and retained in-frame beta chains. Merged by CDR3 protein, the rows form single entries marked with the most common genes and DNA. Here the sample has a few hundred thousand distinct CDR3 sequences; over 40% occur a single time. The ten top clones hold under 35% of the sample. The germline V gene (reference sequence) provides CDR1 SGHKS and CDR2 YYEKEE. The CDR3, from cysteine to phenylalanine, totals 16 residues. The entry retains the CDR3 DNA only, 48 bases that are in frame from base 1. From V the trimming removes 0 bases and from J it removes 2 bases, while the gene matches leave 7 bases of the junction unaccounted for.

The TCR originated in a girl aged 2 to 9 with aplastic anemia, due to receive a stem cell transplant. Recombination linked TRBV5-5 to TRBJ2-7, and 8 bases in between align with TRBD1. The sample in question was PBMCs, obtained before TCRalphabeta/CD19-depleted stem cell transplant. The CDR3 corresponds to CASSLDPGQVTYEQYF. In nucleotide form, the sequence is TGTGCCAGCAGCTTGGACCCGGGACAGGTCACCTACGAGCAGTACTTC. With the rest looked up from the reference TRBV5-5 and TRBJ2-7 genes rather than sequenced, the full variable domain is DAGVTQSPTHLIKTRGQQVTLRCSPISGHKSVSWYQQVLGQGPQFIFQYYEKEERGRGNFPDRFSARQFPNYSSELNVNALLLGDSALYLCASSLDPGQVTYEQYFGPGTRLTVT.